Given below is one TCR beta chain in context. Its antigen is unidentified. TCRdb reprocessed the 5' RACE reads with MiXCR, giving one entry per CDR3 protein. The profile shows over 25,000 distinct CDR3 sequences, roughly 7.9% of them singletons. This specimen belongs to a study of CD8 T cells in ankylosing spondylitis. Study observations and caveats: Earlier work had already found some motif variants in reactive arthritis synovial fluid and blood. It was reported that disease-linked clones were significantly enriched in matched ankylosing spondylitis synovial fluid.

V lost 3 bases, J lost 2 bases, and 13 bases lay in between. Germline V CDR1 and CDR2: MRHNA, SNTAGT. This CDR3 contains 16 residues. V usage is TRBV6-4 and J usage is TRBJ2-2; D is uncertain. This clonotype was obtained from a male donor with ankylosing spondylitis or in good health (not recorded which). The material sequenced was blood. CDR3 coding DNA: TGTGCCAGCAGTGAATTTTACCGCGTTAACACCGGGGAGCTGTTTTTT. Translation: CASSEFYRVNTGELFF.